Following are 25 T cell receptor beta chains from one sample sequenced in a study of T-cell reconstitution after alpha-beta-depleted transplantation in children. Library preparation (for TCRbeta) was performed with unique molecular identifiers. TCRdb re-called the PCR reads through MiXCR, storing one row per CDR3 protein. The sample includes 400,000 to 500,000 distinct CDR3 sequences, roughly 10% of them seen just once. The starting material was PBMCs from the stem cell graft donor, obtained from the stem cell graft. Every receptor here comes from a human donor who donated a stem cell graft to a child with acute myeloid leukemia.

There are a few counts of this clonotype. J is TRBJ1-4 and V is TRBV5-1, with 9 bases lining up with TRBD1. V dropped 4 bases and J dropped 6; count of bases not matched to a gene: 4. The CDR3 runs 14 residues. CDR1 and CDR2 from the germline V gene are SGHRS and YFSETQ. The CDR3 nucleotides read TGCGCCAGCAGCGACCGGACAGGGGATGAAAAACTGTTTTTT. Its translation is CASSDRTGDEKLFF.

This clonotype appeared a few times. The chain employs TRBV10-3 and TRBJ2-7, with 10 positions matching TRBD2. The CDR3 contains 14 residues. Germline V lookup: CDR1 ENHRY, CDR2 SYGVKD. The V gene end was trimmed by 10 bases and the J gene end by 6 bases; junction bases not matched to a gene: 12. The CDR3, as DNA: TGTGCCACCAATCAGCGGGAGGGCCCTTTCGAGCAGTACTTC. As protein: CATNQREGPFEQYF.

This clonotype has ten or more counts. The chain couples TRBV29-1 to TRBJ2-3; TRBD2 matches 9 bases. Per germline, CDR1 SQVTM and CDR2 ANQGSEA. CDR3 length: 14 amino acids. V shed 2 bases, J shed 1 base, and the junction held 1 base outside the gene matches. CDR3 region: CSVEIAGGTDTQYF. The CDR3 nucleotides read TGCAGCGTTGAAATAGCGGGAGGCACAGATACGCAGTATTTT.

This clonotype was seen ten or more times. The CDR3 coding sequence is TGCAGTGCTAGCGGTGGGAGGGCCACAGATACGCAGTATTTT. Its translation is CSASGGRATDTQYF. The chain carries TRBV20-1 and TRBJ2-3, with 7 nucleotides matching TRBD2. The V gene end was trimmed by 3 bases and the J gene end by 2 bases; junction bases not matched to a gene: 5. The germline V gene encodes CDR1 DFQATT and CDR2 SNEGSKA (reference sequence). CDR3 length: 14 residues.

The sample holds a few counts of this clonotype. CDR3 DNA: TGCAGTGCTAGAGATCCTACGACAGGGGGCGACACCGGGGAGCTGTTTTTT. This sequence encodes CSARDPTTGGDTGELFF. The rearrangement joins TRBV20-1 to TRBJ2-2; 10 bases are a match to TRBD1. V lost 0 bases, J lost 3 bases, and 7 bases stayed unmatched. The CDR3 covers 17 residues. Germline V gives CDR1 DFQATT, CDR2 SNEGSKA (reference sequence).

The chain has TRBV29-1 and TRBJ2-7, with D maybe TRBD2 (5 bases). The ends were cut back, 0 bases at V and 0 bases at J, with 12 bases in the middle. The germline V gene has CDR1 SQVTM and CDR2 ANQGSEA. The CDR3 has 15 amino acids. The CDR3 sequence is CSVEDQAGVSYEQYF. In nucleotides, the CDR3 is TGCAGCGTTGAAGATCAGGCCGGGGTCTCCTACGAGCAGTACTTC.

Ten or more counts support this clonotype. This chain uses TRBV29-1 with TRBJ2-3; TRBD1 matches at 7 bases. With V trimmed by 6 bases and J by 0 bases, 3 bases remained unmatched. Germline V gene lookup returns CDR1 SQVTM and CDR2 ANQGSEA. The CDR3 sequence is 13 residues long. CDR3 sequence (DNA): TGCAGCGTCCCGGGACAGAGCACAGATACGCAGTATTTT. Its translation: CSVPGQSTDTQYF.

This chain joins TRBV29-1 and TRBJ1-2; D unresolved. The CDR3 is made up of 12 amino acids. The V gene lost 0 bases and the J gene lost 1 base, with 3 bases spanning the gap. Looked up from germline, CDR1 is SQVTM and CDR2 is ANQGSEA. CDR3 region: CSVEDVNYGYTF. In nucleotides, the CDR3 is TGCAGCGTTGAAGACGTTAACTATGGCTACACCTTC.

There are a few counts of this clonotype. This chain joins TRBV27 and TRBJ1-1; D ambiguous. From germline, CDR1 is MNHEY and CDR2 SMNVEV (reference sequence). This CDR3 is 14 amino acids long. V was pared by 8 bases and J by 2 bases, with 15 bases between. As DNA, the CDR3 is TGTGCCAGCGGCACCCTATCGGTTAACACTGAAGCTTTCTTT. Amino acids: CASGTLSVNTEAFF.

The chain recombines TRBV5-6 with TRBJ2-1; TRBD1 matches at 9 bases. CDR3 length equals 14 residues. After removal of 2 bases from V and 7 bases from J, the junction contained 4 bases not matched to a gene. Germline V lookup: CDR1 SGHDT, CDR2 YYEEEE. In DNA, the CDR3 is TGTGCCAGCAGCTTTGACAGGGGGATTAATGAGCAGTTCTTC. Residues: CASSFDRGINEQFF. Full variable domain (missing parts from reference TRBV5-6 and TRBJ2-1): DAGVTQSPTHLIKTRGQQVTLRCSPKSGHDTVSWYQQALGQGPQFIFQYYEEEERQRGNFPDRFSGHQFPNYSSELNVNALLLGDSALYLCASSFDRGINEQFFGPGTRLTVL.

The V call is TRBV11-2, the J call TRBJ1-6; no definite D call. The CDR3 is 17 residues long. Germline V gene lookup returns CDR1 SGHAT and CDR2 FQNNGV. The V gene lost 2 bases and the J gene lost 7 bases, with 18 bases spanning the gap. Here the CDR3 reads CASSLNGRQRGNSPLHF. CDR3 DNA: TGTGCCAGCAGCTTAAACGGCCGGCAACGTGGGAATTCACCCCTCCACTTT.

This rearrangement joins TRBV6-5 to TRBJ1-6; D is unclear. Germline assignment: CDR1 MNHEY and CDR2 SVGAGI. Between the trimmed V and J ends, which lost 3 bases and 1 base, there was a span of 13 bases. This CDR3 has 17 residues. CDR3 amino acids: CASSYVEGASYNSPLHF. The CDR3 coding sequence is TGTGCCAGCAGTTATGTTGAGGGCGCATCCTATAATTCACCCCTCCACTTT.

This chain links TRBV6-2 or TRBV6-3 with TRBJ2-3, with a tentative D call TRBD1 (5 bases). CDR3 length equals 12 residues. The germline V and J ends were trimmed by 10 bases and 1 base, with 9 bases remaining between them. The germline gives CDR1 MNHEY, CDR2 SVGEGT. CDR3 coding DNA: TGTGCCACCTCACAGGGCACAGATACGCAGTATTTT. It encodes CATSQGTDTQYF.

There are a few counts of this clonotype. J is TRBJ2-7 and V is TRBV9; D might be TRBD2 (6 bases). CDR1 is SGDLS and CDR2 is YYNGEE in the germline V gene. The CDR3 consists of 16 residues. V lost 4 bases, J lost 3 bases, and 20 bases lay in between. The DNA of the CDR3 is TGTGCCAGCAGCCCCCGGGACTCGTCCCACTACTACGAGCAGTACTTC. Its translation: CASSPRDSSHYYEQYF. Complete variable domain (other parts from reference TRBV9 and TRBJ2-7): DSGVTQTPKHLITATGQRVTLRCSPRSGDLSVYWYQQSLDQGLQFLIQYYNGEERAKGNILERFSAQQFPDLHSELNLSSLELGDSALYFCASSPRDSSHYYEQYFGPGTRLTVT.

The chain has TRBV18 and TRBJ2-7; 8 bases line up with TRBD1. V shed 4 bases and J 5 bases; nucleotides not matched to a gene: 7. Germline V lookup: CDR1 KGHSH, CDR2 LQKENI. This CDR3 has 14 residues. In DNA form, the CDR3 reads TGTGCCAGCTCACAAACGGGACAGGCCCACGAGCAGTACTTC. It specifies CASSQTGQAHEQYF.

Many counts were recorded for this clonotype. The chain recombines TRBV20-1 with TRBJ2-5; the D gene is possibly TRBD2 (6 bases). V lost 5 bases and J lost 5, with 15 bases in between. The CDR3 totals 13 residues. In germline, CDR1 is DFQATT, CDR2 SNEGSKA (reference sequence). The CDR3 spells CSAGRGGAETQYF. For the CDR3, the DNA is TGCAGTGCTGGCCGCGGAGGGGCCGAGACCCAGTACTTC.

This clonotype was seen a few times. V gene TRBV5-4 combines with J gene TRBJ2-1, with D unclear. The CDR3 contains 13 residues. Germline values: CDR1 SGHNT, CDR2 YYREEE (reference sequence). Trimming shortened V by 1 base and J by 7 bases, and 9 bases separated the two germline ends. The CDR3 sequence is CASSLPHGNEQFF. The CDR3 DNA is TGTGCCAGCAGCTTGCCCCACGGAAATGAGCAGTTCTTC.

This chain uses TRBV29-1 with TRBJ2-7, with TRBD1 identical over 8 bases. J lost 4 bases, V lost 4 bases, and 12 bases had no gene match. Germline values: CDR1 SQVTM, CDR2 ANQGSEA. The CDR3 contains 15 residues. The CDR3 spells CSVAGRRGTGYEQYF. In nucleotides, the CDR3 is TGCAGCGTTGCCGGCCGGCGAGGGACAGGATACGAGCAGTACTTC.

This clonotype was counted between two and nine times. V usage is TRBV20-1 and J usage is TRBJ2-2; D remains ambiguous. The CDR3 is made up of 14 amino acids. CDR1 DFQATT and CDR2 SNEGSKA come from the germline V gene (reference sequence). Trimming removed 1 base from V and 1 base from J, with 7 bases in between. In nucleotides, the CDR3 is TGCAGTGCTAGAGGGCTATGGAACACCGGGGAGCTGTTTTTT. Protein product: CSARGLWNTGELFF.

This rearrangement joins TRBV5-1 to TRBJ2-3; 9 bases match TRBD1. Germline CDR1 is SGHRS and CDR2 is YFSETQ. The trim removed 6 bases at V and 10 bases at J, leaving 12 bases unmatched. There are 14 residues in the CDR3. This CDR3 reads CASTPGTGKHSQYF. The CDR3 DNA reads as TGCGCCAGCACTCCCGGGACAGGGAAACATTCGCAGTATTTT.

This clonotype has only a few counts. The chain uses TRBV28 and TRBJ1-1; D gene ambiguous. The CDR3 contains 15 residues. V lost 3 bases to trimming and J lost 6 bases, with 17 bases between them. Germline lookup yields CDR1 MDHEN and CDR2 SYDVKM. The CDR3 DNA sequence: TGTGCCAGCAGTTTGCGCAATCCGGGGTGGTCTGAAGCTTTCTTT. It codes for CASSLRNPGWSEAFF.

The genes are TRBV12-3 or TRBV12-4 and TRBJ2-1; 7 positions match TRBD2. CDR3 length equals 14 residues. V trimming: 4 bases; J trimming: 14 bases; junction bases outside the gene matches: 14. CDR3 sequence: CASSSSLPGGLEFF. CDR3 in DNA: TGTGCCAGCAGTTCCTCGCTACCGGGGGGACTGGAGTTCTTC.

On this clonotype itself: This sequence may be a read error, since a much larger clone differs from it by one base. This chain uses TRBV20-1 with TRBJ2-2; TRBD2 matches 10 bases. This CDR3 comprises 16 residues. Per the germline V gene, CDR1 is DFQATT and CDR2 is SNEGSKA (reference sequence). In DNA, the CDR3 is TGCTGTGCTAGAGGCCCCCCTAGCGGGAGCACCGGGGAGCTGTTTTTT. It translates to CCARGPPSGSTGELFF.

In its sample, this clonotype was seen a few times. The V gene is TRBV6-5, the J gene TRBJ1-1; 7 nucleotides agree with TRBD1. In germline, CDR1 is MNHEY, CDR2 SVGAGI. The ends lost 2 bases at V and 8 bases at J; junction bases unmatched: 8. There are 14 residues in the CDR3. The CDR3 reads CASSYRRDSTEAFF. The CDR3 region has the DNA TGTGCCAGCAGTTACCGTAGGGACAGCACGGAAGCTTTCTTT.

The chain recombines TRBV20-1 with TRBJ1-1, with D possibly being TRBD1 (5 bases). Looked up from germline, CDR1 is DFQATT and CDR2 is SNEGSKA (reference sequence). V lost 5 bases, J lost 3 bases, and 7 bases lay in between. This CDR3 has 11 amino acids. The chain's CDR3 is CSACRDTEAFF. The CDR3 nucleotides read TGCAGTGCTTGCAGGGACACTGAAGCTTTCTTT.